Described below is a single T cell receptor beta chain sequence and its context. The record originates from a study of cytomegalovirus exposure and HLA in healthy donors. The PCR had 60 Vbeta and 13 Jbeta primers. Repertoires were generated with immunoSEQ multiplex PCR, while TCRdb's copy carries only in-frame clones and drops some. The table shows tens of thousands of clones, with roughly 74% occurring only once. The V end was cut by 4 bases, the J end by 1 base, with 19 bases between. The CDR3 is 17 residues long. In germline, CDR1 is SGHDN, CDR2 FVKESK. Sequencing used PBMCs. This clonotype originated in a female donor in good health and CMV-seronegative. The chain has TRBV14 and TRBJ1-1; D might be TRBD1 (6 bases). CDR3 sequence reads: CASSPLRGGKKNTEAFF. The CDR3 coding sequence is TGTGCCAGCAGCCCACTAAGGGGGGGGAAGAAGAACACTGAAGCTTTCTTT.